The 20 T cell receptor beta chains in this list originate from one sample, sequenced in a study of blood T cell repertoires in COVID-19. The protocol was immunoSEQ multiplex PCR, while the TCRdb copy is restricted to in-frame clones and leaves out a portion. The table shows 90,000 to 120,000 clones, with 75% to 95% occurring only once. The sequencing input was peripheral blood. All receptors come from a woman aged 25 to 45 with acute or convalescent COVID-19.

This clone is medium-sized. The chain links TRBV18 to TRBJ2-1; 12 nucleotides agree with TRBD2. Germline V CDR1 and CDR2: KGHSH, LQKENI. CDR3 size: 19 residues. The ends lost 5 bases at V and 1 base at J; junction bases unmatched: 12. CDR3 loop: CASSTKTSGSGRSYNEQFF. CDR3 in DNA: TGTGCCAGCTCAACAAAGACTAGCGGGAGTGGTCGGTCCTACAATGAGCAGTTCTTC.

The chain couples TRBV11-2 to TRBJ2-1, with TRBD2 matching over 9 bases. The CDR3 runs 14 residues. Trimming removed 3 bases from V and 8 bases from J; junction bases left unmatched: 5. Looked up from germline, CDR1 is SGHAT and CDR2 is FQNNGV. The CDR3 bases are TGTGCCAGCAGCTTCGAGCGGGAGGTCTATGAGCAGTTCTTC. Its protein product is CASSFEREVYEQFF.

The chain combines TRBV10-3 with TRBJ2-5; 10 nucleotides match TRBD2. The CDR3 loop spans 17 amino acids. The trim removed 2 bases at V and 1 base at J, leaving 7 bases unmatched. Germline V gene data show CDR1 as ENHRY and CDR2 as SYGVKD. The CDR3 sequence: CAISETKREGPQETQYF. The CDR3 nucleotides read TGTGCCATCAGTGAGACCAAGCGGGAGGGCCCCCAAGAGACCCAGTACTTC.

The rearrangement uses TRBV14 and TRBJ2-2; 10 nucleotides match TRBD2. V gave up 4 bases and J gave up 4 bases; unmatched junction bases: 9. The CDR3 is 17 residues long. The germline gives CDR1 SGHDN, CDR2 FVKESK. CDR3 bases: TGTGCCAGCAGCCCCCTAGCGGGAGTGACTGGCACCGGGGAGCTGTTTTTT. Translating it yields CASSPLAGVTGTGELFF.

The rearrangement joins TRBV11-2 to TRBJ2-5; 10 bases agree with TRBD2. The germline CDR1 and CDR2 sequences are SGHAT and FQNNGV. The CDR3 is made up of 16 amino acids. Germline trimming cut 1 base from V and 5 bases from J; bases unmatched to any gene: 7. The CDR3: CASSLGLAGVRETQYF. CDR3 in DNA: TGTGCCAGCAGCTTAGGGCTAGCGGGAGTAAGGGAGACCCAGTACTTC.

In this sample, this clone turned up a few times. J is TRBJ1-4 and V is TRBV15; 8 bases fit TRBD1. Germline loops: CDR1 LNHNV, CDR2 YYDKDF (reference sequence). CDR3 size: 16 residues. Germline trimming cut 0 bases from V and 14 bases from J; bases unmatched to any gene: 14. CDR3 nucleotides: TGTGCCACCAGCAGAGATCGCGGGACAGGTTATGAGTATCTGTTTTTT. Residues: CATSRDRGTGYEYLFF.

The J gene is TRBJ2-1, the V gene TRBV12-5; D remains ambiguous. Germline CDR1 is LGHNT and CDR2 is FRNRAP. With 2 bases removed from V and 9 bases from J, the gap between germline ends came to 11 bases. The length of the CDR3 is 13 residues. The CDR3 nucleotides read TGTGCTAGTGGTTTGCTAACTCGCGGTGAGCAGTTCTTC. Protein: CASGLLTRGEQFF.

J is TRBJ2-6 and V is TRBV7-6, with D hard to call. This CDR3 is built from 15 residues. The V end was cut by 5 bases, the J end by 2 bases, with 10 bases between. Germline loops: CDR1 SGHVS, CDR2 FNYEAQ. The CDR3 sequence: CASSPRVTGANVLTF. As DNA, the CDR3 is TGTGCCAGCAGCCCCCGGGTGACTGGGGCCAACGTCCTGACTTTC. Full variable domain (rest looked up from reference TRBV7-6 and TRBJ2-6): GAGVSQSPRYKVTKRGQDVALRCDPISGHVSLYWYRQALGQGPEFLTYFNYEAQQDKSGLPNDRFSAERPEGSISTLTIQRTEQRDSAMYRCASSPRVTGANVLTFGAGSRLTVL.

The V call is TRBV6-4, the J call TRBJ2-3; a possible D gene is TRBD2 (6 bases). Trimming pared 10 bases from V and 0 bases from J, leaving 17 bases between. CDR1 and CDR2 (germline): MRHNA, SNTAGT. The CDR3 runs to 15 residues. The CDR3 sequence: CATYLDAGSTDTQYF. CDR3 DNA: TGTGCCACCTACCTCGACGCGGGGAGCACAGATACGCAGTATTTT.

This clone appeared once. The chain links TRBV19 to TRBJ2-1, with D possibly being TRBD1 (6 bases). Germline V gene data show CDR1 as LNHDA and CDR2 as SQIVND (reference sequence). The germline V and J ends were trimmed by 7 bases and 6 bases, with 28 bases remaining between them. There are 18 residues in the CDR3. As DNA, the CDR3 is TGTGCCAGTACCAAATTTTCCCCCTGGGTTAAGGGGGTCAATGAGCAGTTCTTC. Protein: CASTKFSPWVKGVNEQFF. The full variable domain, completed using reference TRBV19 and TRBJ2-1, is DGGITQSPKYLFRKEGQNVTLSCEQNLNHDAMYWYRQDPGQGLRLIYYSQIVNDFQKGDIAEGYSVSREKKESFPLTVTSAQKNPTAFYLCASTKFSPWVKGVNEQFFGPGTRLTVL.

This clone was counted a few times. The chain combines TRBV27 with TRBJ2-3; TRBD2 aligns across 12 bases. The V and J ends lost 0 bases and 0 bases, in that order; junction bases with no gene match: 7. The germline gives CDR1 MNHEY, CDR2 SMNVEV (reference sequence). The CDR3 covers 19 residues. The CDR3 spells CASSLSKLAGGKSTDTQYF. The CDR3 coding sequence is TGTGCCAGCAGTTTATCGAAGCTAGCGGGAGGGAAAAGCACAGATACGCAGTATTTT.

This clone was counted between two and nine times. The chain is built from TRBV7-2 and TRBJ2-7; 7 nucleotides agree with TRBD1. Germline assignment: CDR1 SGHTA and CDR2 FQGNSA. V was clipped by 1 base and J by 4 bases; unmatched bases: 4. CDR3 length: 14 amino acids. The CDR3 reads CASSLVQGEYEQYF. The DNA of the CDR3 is TGTGCCAGCAGCTTAGTGCAGGGGGAGTACGAGCAGTACTTC.

The chain recombines TRBV28 with TRBJ1-5; TRBD1 aligns across 9 bases. J gave up 3 bases and V 4 bases, and 7 bases lay outside the gene matches. Germline CDR1 reads MDHEN; CDR2 reads SYDVKM. The CDR3 is 16 amino acids. The CDR3 loop reads CASSSGTGTLNQPQHF. The CDR3 DNA is TGTGCCAGCAGTTCCGGGACAGGGACTCTCAATCAGCCCCAGCATTTT.

V and J are TRBV29-1 and TRBJ1-1, with 7 bases aligning to TRBD1. J lost 5 bases, V lost 6 bases, and 12 bases had no gene match. Germline loops: CDR1 SQVTM, CDR2 ANQGSEA. This CDR3 is built from 14 residues. The CDR3 nucleotides read TGCAGCGTCTGGGTTATGGGACAGATTACTGAAGCTTTCTTT. Protein product: CSVWVMGQITEAFF.

The chain is built from TRBV7-9 and TRBJ1-2; 8 bases line up with TRBD1. The J segment lost 7 bases and the V segment lost 5 bases, leaving 15 bases of the junction unmatched. The length of the CDR3 is 16 residues. Per germline, CDR1 SEHNR and CDR2 FQNEAQ (reference sequence). CDR3 sequence: CASSTPPGQGLPGYTF. The CDR3 nucleotides are TGTGCCAGCAGCACCCCCCCCGGACAGGGATTACCTGGCTACACCTTC.

This clone appeared a single time. This chain's CDR3 is CASSLGRRGLGAMNTEAFF. The CDR3 DNA follows: TGTGCCAGCAGCTTAGGCCGAAGGGGCCTCGGTGCTATGAACACTGAAGCTTTCTTT. This chain links TRBV13 with TRBJ1-1; D is perhaps TRBD1 (5 bases). The V end lost 0 bases, the J end lost 0 bases, and 20 bases lay between the germline ends. The CDR3 runs 19 residues. Germline V gene sequence: CDR1 PRHDT, CDR2 FYEKMQ (reference sequence).

The CDR3 DNA reads TGTGCCAGCAGTTTAATGACAGGGACATTGAAAGGCTACACCTTC. It specifies CASSLMTGTLKGYTF. This chain uses TRBV28 with TRBJ1-2; 7 bases align to TRBD1. Unmatched junction bases numbered 11, after V lost 2 bases and J lost 8 bases. The germline V gene has CDR1 MDHEN and CDR2 SYDVKM. This CDR3 comprises 15 residues.

Only one count was recorded for this clone. The rearrangement uses TRBV3-1 (or the pseudogene TRBV3-2) and TRBJ1-1, with D perhaps matching TRBD1 (6 bases). V lost 2 bases and J lost 11, with 21 bases in between. The length of the CDR3 is 15 residues. Germline V gene data show CDR1 as LGHDT and CDR2 as YNNKEL (reference sequence). The CDR3 DNA is TGTGCCAGCAGCCAACGCCCCGGACAGTTGATGGGGGCTTTCTTT. Amino acids: CASSQRPGQLMGAFF.

The chain combines TRBV6-5 with TRBJ1-4; D not resolved. The CDR3 has 12 residues. Germline V gene lookup returns CDR1 MNHEY and CDR2 SVGAGI. V lost 9 bases, J lost 0 bases, and 5 bases lay in between. CDR3 DNA sequence: TGTGCCAGTTCGGCAACTAATGAAAAACTGTTTTTT. Protein: CASSATNEKLFF.

V and J are TRBV7-9 and TRBJ1-5, with D maybe TRBD1 (6 bases). Germline V gene sequence: CDR1 SEHNR, CDR2 FQNEAQ (reference sequence). This CDR3 is 13 amino acids long. The V and J ends lost 3 bases and 7 bases respectively, with 10 bases between them. CDR3 nucleotide sequence: TGTGCCAGCAGCTTCTCCAGGGGACAGCCCCAGCATTTT. It yields the protein CASSFSRGQPQHF.